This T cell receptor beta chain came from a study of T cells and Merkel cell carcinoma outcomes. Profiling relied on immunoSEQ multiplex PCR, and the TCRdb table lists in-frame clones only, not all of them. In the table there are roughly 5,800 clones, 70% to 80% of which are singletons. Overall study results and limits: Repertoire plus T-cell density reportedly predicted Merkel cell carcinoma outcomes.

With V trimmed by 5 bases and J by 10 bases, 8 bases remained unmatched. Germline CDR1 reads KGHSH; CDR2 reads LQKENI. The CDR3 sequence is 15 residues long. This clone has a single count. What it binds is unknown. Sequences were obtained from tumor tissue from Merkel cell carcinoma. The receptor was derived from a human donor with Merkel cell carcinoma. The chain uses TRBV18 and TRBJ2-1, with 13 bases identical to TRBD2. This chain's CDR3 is CASSERTSGRQEQFF. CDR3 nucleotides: TGTGCCAGCTCAGAGCGGACTAGCGGGAGACAGGAGCAGTTCTTC.